A single sample gave rise to the 12 T cell receptor beta chains below, sequenced in a study of blood T cell repertoires in COVID-19. Sequencing used immunoSEQ multiplex PCR; TCRdb keeps in-frame clones, though not all of them. The sample lists about 59,000 clones; almost 85% were seen once. Sequencing used peripheral blood. The receptors were sampled from a human donor in a cohort sampled during active COVID-19.

This clone occurred once. The CDR3 reads CASSLGAYQETQYF. CDR3 bases: TGTGCCAGCAGCTTGGGAGCTTACCAAGAGACCCAGTACTTC. This chain connects TRBV5-8 to TRBJ2-5; D remains unclear. In germline, CDR1 is SGHTS, CDR2 YDEGEE. V was trimmed by 0 bases and J by 0 bases, leaving 6 bases between them. The CDR3 is 14 residues long.

The chain links TRBV24-1 to TRBJ1-5; D possibly corresponds to TRBD1 (5 bases). Germline CDR1 and CDR2: KGHDR and SFDVKD. Trimming pared 3 bases from V and 0 bases from J, leaving 5 bases between. The CDR3 covers 14 residues. CDR3 coding DNA: TGTGCCACCAGTGATAGGGGTAGCAATCAGCCCCAGCATTTT. The encoded protein is CATSDRGSNQPQHF.

V is TRBV7-9 and J is TRBJ2-7, with a possible D match to TRBD1 (5 bases). The V end lost 2 bases, the J end lost 6 bases, and 5 bases lay between the germline ends. Germline-derived CDR1 and CDR2 are SEHNR and FQNEAQ (reference sequence). This CDR3 has 11 residues. CDR3 residues: CASSLRGEQYF. The CDR3 coding sequence is TGTGCCAGCAGCTTAAGGGGCGAGCAGTACTTC.

The chain recombines TRBV5-1 with TRBJ1-3; TRBD1 matches 7 bases. With V trimmed by 4 bases and J by 8 bases, 9 bases remained unmatched. Germline-derived CDR1 and CDR2 are SGHRS and YFSETQ. This CDR3 is 14 amino acids long. The CDR3 loop is CASSPGQPEDTIYF. The DNA of the CDR3 is TGCGCCAGCAGCCCGGGACAGCCGGAGGACACCATATATTTT. Based on the CDR3 plus reference TRBV5-1 and TRBJ1-3, the full variable domain is KAGVTQTPRYLIKTRGQQVTLSCSPISGHRSVSWYQQTPGQGLQFLFEYFSETQRNKGNFPGRFSGRQFSNSRSEMNVSTLELGDSALYLCASSPGQPEDTIYFGEGSWLTVV.

J is TRBJ2-3 and V is TRBV11-3; 7 nucleotides line up with TRBD1. The CDR3 has 15 residues. With 4 bases clipped from V and 0 bases from J, the junction kept 4 bases outside the gene matches. Germline V CDR1 and CDR2: SGHNT, YENEEA. In DNA, the CDR3 is TGTGCCAGCAGCTCAGGGACAGATAGCACAGATACGCAGTATTTT. Encoded protein: CASSSGTDSTDTQYF.

This clone appeared a single time. The chain has TRBV7-2 and TRBJ2-2; D possibly corresponds to TRBD2 (6 bases). Germline V gives CDR1 SGHTA, CDR2 FQGNSA. Trimming took 0 bases from V and 0 from J, leaving 8 bases between them. This CDR3 has 16 residues. The CDR3 here is CASSLAAGSNTGELFF. CDR3 bases: TGTGCCAGCAGCTTAGCTGCGGGGTCGAACACCGGGGAGCTGTTTTTT.

The chain uses TRBV28 and TRBJ1-4; D might be TRBD1 (5 bases). The germline CDR1 and CDR2 sequences are MDHEN and SYDVKM. CDR3 length equals 14 residues. Trimming pared 6 bases from V and 5 bases from J, leaving 13 bases between. Here the CDR3 DNA reads TGTGCCAGCAGCTGGGGCGGAACCAATGAAAAACTGTTTTTT. It codes for CASSWGGTNEKLFF.

This clone was seen once. This chain links TRBV7-2 with TRBJ2-7, with D unresolved. Germline CDR1 SGHTA, CDR2 FQGNSA. This CDR3 has 14 amino acids. Trimming removed 4 bases at V and 1 base at J, with 11 bases between. The CDR3, as DNA: TGTGCCAGCAGCTCGCTGCACAGTTCCTACGAGCAGTACTTC. Protein: CASSSLHSSYEQYF. Together with reference TRBV7-2 and TRBJ2-7, the CDR3 gives the full variable domain: GAGVSQSPSNKVTEKGKDVELRCDPISGHTALYWYRQSLGQGLEFLIYFQGNSAPDKSGLPSDRFSAERTGGSVSTLTIQRTQQEDSAVYLCASSSLHSSYEQYFGPGTRLTVT.

The chain is built from TRBV19 and TRBJ1-2; D not certain. CDR3 length: 14 residues. Germline values: CDR1 LNHDA, CDR2 SQIVND (reference sequence). With 1 base removed from V and 5 bases from J, the gap between germline ends came to 11 bases. CDR3 coding DNA: TGTGCCAGTAGTATAGTTAGTAGCCGTTATGGCTACACCTTC. Translating gives CASSIVSSRYGYTF.

This rearrangement joins TRBV4-1 to TRBJ2-7, with TRBD1 as a possible D gene (5 bases). V lost 0 bases, J lost 6 bases, and 12 bases lay in between. Germline V gives CDR1 MGHRA, CDR2 YSYEKL. The CDR3 loop spans 14 amino acids. The CDR3 bases are TGCGCCAGCAGCCAAGATCCTCGACAGTCCGAGCAGTACTTC. Its protein is CASSQDPRQSEQYF.

V gene TRBV9 combines with J gene TRBJ1-3; 8 bases map to TRBD1. CDR1 and CDR2 (germline): SGDLS, YYNGEE. The CDR3 runs 14 residues. The trim removed 3 bases at V and 3 bases at J, leaving 2 bases unmatched. The CDR3 nucleotides are TGTGCCAGCAGCGAGACAGGGGATGGAAACACCATATATTTT. It yields the protein CASSETGDGNTIYF.

V usage is TRBV7-2 and J usage is TRBJ2-5, with 7 positions matching TRBD1. Trimming took 4 bases from V and 5 from J; bases not matched to a gene: 7. The CDR3 length is 14 residues. Germline V lookup: CDR1 SGHTA, CDR2 FQGNSA. The DNA for the CDR3 is TGTGCCAGCAGCTCCCGACAGGGTTCGGAGACCCAGTACTTC. Translating it yields CASSSRQGSETQYF. The full variable domain, its missing parts supplied by reference TRBV7-2 and TRBJ2-5, is GAGVSQSPSNKVTEKGKDVELRCDPISGHTALYWYRQSLGQGLEFLIYFQGNSAPDKSGLPSDRFSAERTGGSVSTLTIQRTQQEDSAVYLCASSSRQGSETQYFGPGTRLLVL.